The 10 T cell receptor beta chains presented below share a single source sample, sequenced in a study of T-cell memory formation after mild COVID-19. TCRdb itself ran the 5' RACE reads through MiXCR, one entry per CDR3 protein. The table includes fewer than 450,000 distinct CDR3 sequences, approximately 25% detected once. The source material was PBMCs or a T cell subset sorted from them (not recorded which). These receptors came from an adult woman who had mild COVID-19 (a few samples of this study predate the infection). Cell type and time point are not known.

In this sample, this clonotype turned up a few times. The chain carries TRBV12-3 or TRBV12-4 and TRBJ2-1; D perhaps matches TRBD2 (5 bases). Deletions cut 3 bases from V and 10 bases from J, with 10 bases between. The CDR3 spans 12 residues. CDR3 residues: CASSFTPGEQFF. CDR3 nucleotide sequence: TGTGCCAGCAGTTTCACTCCGGGGGAGCAGTTCTTC.

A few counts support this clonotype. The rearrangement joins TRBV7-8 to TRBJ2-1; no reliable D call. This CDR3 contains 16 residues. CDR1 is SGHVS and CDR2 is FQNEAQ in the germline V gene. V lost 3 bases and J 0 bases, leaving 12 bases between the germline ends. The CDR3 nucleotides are TGTGCCAGCAGCTTTTCATTGTCGAGCTCCTACAATGAGCAGTTCTTC. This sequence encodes CASSFSLSSSYNEQFF.

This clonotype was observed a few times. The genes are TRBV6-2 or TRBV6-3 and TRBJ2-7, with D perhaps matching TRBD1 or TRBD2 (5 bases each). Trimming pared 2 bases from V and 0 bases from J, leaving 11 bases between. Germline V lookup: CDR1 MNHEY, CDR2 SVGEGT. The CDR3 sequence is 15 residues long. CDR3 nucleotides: TGTGCCAGCAGTTACGGGACCGAGAACTCCTACGAGCAGTACTTC. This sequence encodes CASSYGTENSYEQYF.

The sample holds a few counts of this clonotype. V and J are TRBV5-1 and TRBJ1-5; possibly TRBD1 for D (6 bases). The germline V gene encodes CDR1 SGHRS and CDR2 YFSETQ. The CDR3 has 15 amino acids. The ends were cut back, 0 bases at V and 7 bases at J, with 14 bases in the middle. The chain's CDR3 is CASSLVGGLEQPQHF. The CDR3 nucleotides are TGCGCCAGCAGCTTGGTCGGGGGGCTCGAGCAGCCCCAGCATTTT. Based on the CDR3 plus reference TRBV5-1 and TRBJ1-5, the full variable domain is KAGVTQTPRYLIKTRGQQVTLSCSPISGHRSVSWYQQTPGQGLQFLFEYFSETQRNKGNFPGRFSGRQFSNSRSEMNVSTLELGDSALYLCASSLVGGLEQPQHFGDGTRLSIL.

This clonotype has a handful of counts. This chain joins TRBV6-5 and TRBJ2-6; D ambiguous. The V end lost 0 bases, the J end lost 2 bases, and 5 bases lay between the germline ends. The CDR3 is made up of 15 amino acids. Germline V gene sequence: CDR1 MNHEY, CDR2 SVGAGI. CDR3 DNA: TGTGCCAGCAGTTACTCGGGGACTGGGGCCAACGTCCTGACTTTC. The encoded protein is CASSYSGTGANVLTF.

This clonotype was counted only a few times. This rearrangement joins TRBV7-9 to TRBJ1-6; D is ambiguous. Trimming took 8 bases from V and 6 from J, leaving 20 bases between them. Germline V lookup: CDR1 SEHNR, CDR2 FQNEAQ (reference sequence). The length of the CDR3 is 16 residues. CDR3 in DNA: TGTGCCAGCCGCCCCCAGGCAGGCAGATTTAATTCACCCCTCCACTTT. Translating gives CASRPQAGRFNSPLHF.

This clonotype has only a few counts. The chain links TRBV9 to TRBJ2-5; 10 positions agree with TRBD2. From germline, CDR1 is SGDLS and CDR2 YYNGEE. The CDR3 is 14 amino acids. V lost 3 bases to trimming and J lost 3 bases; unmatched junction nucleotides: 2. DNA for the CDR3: TGTGCCAGCAGCGCTAGCGGGGGTAAAGAGACCCAGTACTTC. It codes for CASSASGGKETQYF.

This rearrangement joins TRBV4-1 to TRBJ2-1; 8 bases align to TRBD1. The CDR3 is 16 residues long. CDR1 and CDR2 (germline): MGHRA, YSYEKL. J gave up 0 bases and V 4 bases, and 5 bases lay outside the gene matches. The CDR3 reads CASSRGQASSYNEQFF. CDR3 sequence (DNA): TGCGCCAGCAGCCGGGGACAGGCGAGCTCCTACAATGAGCAGTTCTTC.

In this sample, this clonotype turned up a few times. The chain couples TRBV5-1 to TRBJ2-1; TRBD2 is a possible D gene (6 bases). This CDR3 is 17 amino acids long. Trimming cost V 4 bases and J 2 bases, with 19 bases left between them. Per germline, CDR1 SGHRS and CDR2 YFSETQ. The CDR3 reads CASSGGMSSFTYNEQFF. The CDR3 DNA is TGCGCCAGCAGCGGCGGGATGTCCTCGTTCACCTACAATGAGCAGTTCTTC. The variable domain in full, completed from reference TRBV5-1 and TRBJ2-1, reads KAGVTQTPRYLIKTRGQQVTLSCSPISGHRSVSWYQQTPGQGLQFLFEYFSETQRNKGNFPGRFSGRQFSNSRSEMNVSTLELGDSALYLCASSGGMSSFTYNEQFFGPGTRLTVL.

CDR3 nucleotide sequence: TGTGCCAGCAGCCCATCGAGCGGGAGAGACTACAATGAGCAGTTCTTC. This encodes CASSPSSGRDYNEQFF. The chain recombines TRBV7-9 with TRBJ2-1, with 8 bases that match TRBD2. The CDR3 length is 16 residues. Germline loops: CDR1 SEHNR, CDR2 FQNEAQ (reference sequence). The V segment lost 5 bases and the J segment 3 bases; nucleotides outside the gene matches: 9.